These 8 T cell receptor beta chains were sequenced from one sample in a study of T cells in women clearing cervical HPV infection (dated by TCRdb to 2017 to 2018). The library relied on the immunoSEQ multiplex PCR assay. TCRdb carries this immuneACCESS record with in-frame sequences only. Its versions omit some clonotypes, under half of them owing to an unresolved V gene in the studies checked, with the rest unexplained. This specimen's table enumerates about 44,000 clones. Of the sample, 0.95% to 1.5% is held by the ten largest clones. The sequenced sample consisted of blood buffy coat. The receptors stem from a woman between 18 and 69 years old with a cervical HPV16 infection that either progressed to CIN3+ or cleared (not recorded which).

As concerns this clone: The CDR3 is cut off 3 residues early in the read; its end comes from the germline J gene. The chain carries TRBV20-1 and TRBJ2-5; a possible D gene is TRBD1 (6 bases). The CDR3 spans 12 residues. V was shortened by 3 bases and J by 4 bases, with 9 bases between the two germline ends. Germline assignment: CDR1 DFQATT and CDR2 SNEGSKA (reference sequence). The covered CDR3 bases are TGCAGTGCTAGCTTAGGGGGAGAGACC. This gives the protein CSASLGGET. The entire CDR3 is CSASLGGETQYF.

As for this clone: The CDR3 end falls 3 residues outside the read, so it is completed with the germline J gene. The chain links TRBV12-3 or TRBV12-4 to TRBJ2-7, with D possibly matching TRBD1 (6 bases). V dropped 7 bases and J dropped 3 bases, with 10 bases sitting between them. CDR3 length: 12 amino acids. The part of the CDR3 DNA that was read is TGTGCCAGCACCCTGACAGGCTACGAG. Its protein product is CASTLTGYE. The whole CDR3 protein is CASTLTGYEQYF.

For this clone: The CDR3 extends 3 residues past the end of the read, so its final part is completed from the germline J gene. The chain recombines TRBV11-2 with TRBJ1-2; maybe TRBD1 (6 bases). The CDR3 runs to 14 residues. Germline CDR1 SGHAT, CDR2 FQNNGV. The CDR3: CASSPRTAPGGYTF. The DNA read from the CDR3 is TGTGCCAGCAGCCCGAGGACAGCACCGGGGGGC. The whole variable domain, filled in from reference TRBV11-2 and TRBJ1-2, reads EAGVAQSPRYKIIEKRQSVAFWCNPISGHATLYWYQQILGQGPKLLIQFQNNGVVDDSQLPKDRFSAERLKGVDSTLKIQPAKLEDSAVYLCASSPRTAPGGYTFGSGTRLTVV.

Points on this clone: The read stops 3 residues short of the end of the CDR3; the missing end is completed from the germline J gene. The chain recombines TRBV7-3 with TRBJ2-1; tentatively, D is TRBD1 or TRBD2 (5 bases each). Germline lookup yields CDR1 SGHTA and CDR2 FQGTGA. The CDR3 runs 15 residues. Trimming took 4 bases from V and 4 from J, leaving 14 bases between them. The sequenced CDR3 bases are TGTGCCAGCAGCTATTCGGGAAAGGGGTACAATGAG. Translation gives CASSYSGKGYNE. Given in full, the CDR3 is CASSYSGKGYNEQFF.

Concerning this clone itself: The CDR3 end falls 3 residues outside the read, so it is completed with the germline J gene. The rearrangement joins TRBV7-9 to TRBJ1-2; perhaps TRBD1 as D (5 bases). The V end was cut by 4 bases, the J end by 4 bases, with 16 bases between. The germline gives CDR1 SEHNR, CDR2 FQNEAQ (reference sequence). The CDR3 consists of 15 residues. The DNA read from the CDR3 is TGTGCCAGCAGCTCCGCCGGGGGTCCTCTCTATGGC. It specifies CASSSAGGPLYG. The whole CDR3 protein reads CASSSAGGPLYGYTF.

Regarding this clone: The read ends 3 residues before the CDR3 terminus; that terminus is restored from the germline J gene. This chain connects TRBV4-2 to TRBJ2-5; 9 bases are shared with TRBD2. The J segment lost 1 base and the V segment lost 11 bases, leaving 8 bases of the junction unmatched. The CDR3 spans 14 residues. The germline V gene has CDR1 LGHNA and CDR2 YNFKEQ. This CDR3 is CASSSSGGQETQYF. The DNA read from the CDR3 is TGTGCCTCGTCCAGTAGCGGGGGCCAAGAGACC.

To note about this clone: The read terminates 3 residues ahead of where the CDR3 ends, so the germline J gene completes it. This sequence joins TRBV6-1 and TRBJ1-2; 8 bases map to TRBD1. There are 13 residues in the CDR3. Looked up from germline, CDR1 is MNHNS and CDR2 is SASEGT. With V trimmed by 4 bases and J by 4 bases, 2 bases remained unmatched. CDR3 sequence reads: CASSGDRFYGYTF. CDR3 DNA, as far as it was read: TGTGCCAGCAGTGGGGACAGGTTCTATGGC.

As concerns this clone: The read ends 3 residues before the CDR3 terminus; that terminus is restored from the germline J gene. The V gene is TRBV19, the J gene TRBJ1-6; no reliable D call. V gave up 0 bases and J gave up 5 bases, with 5 bases separating them. The CDR3 sequence is 14 residues long. The V gene's germline CDR1 is LNHDA and CDR2 SQIVND (reference sequence). The CDR3 loop reads CASSIEADNSPLHF. The part of the CDR3 DNA that was read is TGTGCCAGTAGTATAGAGGCAGATAATTCACCC.